These 21 T cell receptor beta chains were all obtained from the same sample, sequenced in a study of blood T cell repertoires in COVID-19. Generated by immunoSEQ multiplex PCR, the TCRdb table keeps only in-frame clones and is missing some. The top ten clones hold 15% to 20% of a sample with 70,000 to 90,000 clones, roughly 80% of them seen once. Specimen: peripheral blood. These receptors came from a woman in her fifties or sixties with acute or convalescent COVID-19.

This sequence joins TRBV30 and TRBJ1-1, with a possible D match to TRBD1 (6 bases). V lost 1 base, J lost 5 bases, and 11 bases lay in between. The germline CDR1 and CDR2 sequences are GTSNPN and SVGIG (reference sequence). CDR3 length equals 13 residues. The CDR3 protein is CAWSGQRGTEAFF. The CDR3 region has the DNA TGTGCCTGGAGTGGACAGAGGGGGACTGAAGCTTTCTTT.

The chain employs TRBV30 and TRBJ1-2, with a weak D call TRBD1 (6 bases). With 2 bases removed from V and 4 bases from J, the gap between germline ends came to 11 bases. The CDR3 extends over 13 amino acids. Germline CDR1 and CDR2: GTSNPN and SVGIG (reference sequence). CDR3: CAWSLQGRYGYTF. DNA of the CDR3: TGTGCCTGGAGTCTCCAGGGGCGCTATGGCTACACCTTC.

V is TRBV7-2 and J is TRBJ2-5, with D possibly being TRBD1 (7 bases). This CDR3 is built from 15 residues. V dropped 5 bases and J dropped 6 bases, with 19 bases sitting between them. Germline V lookup: CDR1 SGHTA, CDR2 FQGNSA. The CDR3 sequence: CASSTPAGGKQTQYF. The CDR3 DNA follows: TGTGCCAGCAGCACCCCGGCAGGGGGGAAACAGACCCAGTACTTC.

This clone was observed a few times. The chain couples TRBV7-2 to TRBJ1-2, with 8 bases lining up with TRBD1. CDR1 is SGHTA, CDR2 FQGNSA, per germline. CDR3 length: 15 residues. Unmatched junction bases numbered 5, after V lost 4 bases and J lost 1 base. CDR3 in amino acids: CASSYGQGVNYGYTF. CDR3 nucleotide sequence: TGTGCCAGCAGCTACGGACAGGGCGTTAACTATGGCTACACCTTC.

The V call is TRBV24-1, the J call TRBJ2-1; D might be TRBD2 (5 bases). This CDR3 comprises 17 residues. Per germline, CDR1 KGHDR and CDR2 SFDVKD. The ends were cut back, 1 base at V and 7 bases at J, with 19 bases in the middle. CDR3 loop: CATSDFGVSHSGNEQFF. The CDR3 region has the DNA TGTGCCACCAGTGATTTTGGGGTATCCCATTCGGGAAATGAGCAGTTCTTC.

The V and J genes are TRBV5-1 and TRBJ2-5, with D maybe TRBD1 (6 bases). CDR3 size: 12 residues. With 5 bases removed from V and 5 bases from J, the gap between germline ends came to 10 bases. Per germline, CDR1 SGHRS and CDR2 YFSETQ. The CDR3 is CASSQGLETQYF. In nucleotides, the CDR3 is TGCGCCAGCAGTCAGGGGCTCGAGACCCAGTACTTC.

CDR3 DNA: TGTGCCAGCAGAACGGGGAGTCACCTCACAGATACGCAGTATTTT. It is translated as CASRTGSHLTDTQYF. The chain employs TRBV2 and TRBJ2-3; a possible D gene is TRBD2 (5 bases). The V end was cut by 6 bases, the J end by 2 bases, with 15 bases between. The CDR3 extends over 15 amino acids. Germline-derived CDR1 and CDR2 are SNHLY and FYNNEI.

This clone was detected only once. CDR3 DNA sequence: TGTGCCAGCAGCCTCTCCTTGACGGCCTCAGGGGCGGGCTACACCTTC. Amino acid sequence: CASSLSLTASGAGYTF. V gene TRBV9 combines with J gene TRBJ1-2; D is possibly TRBD1 (6 bases). Germline CDR1 is SGDLS and CDR2 is YYNGEE. The ends were cut back, 4 bases at V and 8 bases at J, with 24 bases in the middle. The CDR3 spans 16 residues.

The chain combines TRBV10-1 with TRBJ2-6; 8 bases match TRBD1. The CDR3 consists of 15 residues. Germline CDR1 is WNHNN and CDR2 is SYGVQD (reference sequence). Germline trimming cut 4 bases from V and 5 bases from J; bases unmatched to any gene: 4. The CDR3: CASSVAGGWANVLTF. Here the CDR3 DNA reads TGCGCCAGCAGTGTTGCAGGGGGCTGGGCCAACGTCCTGACTTTC.

A single count supports this clone. The CDR3 region is CASTTDRVDTGELFF. CDR3 sequence (DNA): TGTGCCAGCACCACGGACAGGGTCGACACCGGGGAGCTGTTTTTT. The rearrangement uses TRBV2 and TRBJ2-2; 8 bases line up with TRBD1. CDR1 and CDR2 from the germline V gene are SNHLY and FYNNEI. This CDR3 comprises 15 residues. After removal of 7 bases from V and 3 bases from J, the junction contained 7 bases not matched to a gene. The whole variable domain, filled in from reference TRBV2 and TRBJ2-2, reads EPEVTQTPSHQVTQMGQEVILRCVPISNHLYFYWYRQILGQKVEFLVSFYNNEISEKSEIFDDQFSVERPDGSNFTLKIRSTKLEDSAMYFCASTTDRVDTGELFFGEGSRLTVL.

This chain uses TRBV7-2 with TRBJ2-6; possible D gene TRBD2, 6 bases. There are 15 residues in the CDR3. Trimming shortened V by 2 bases and J by 9 bases, and 14 bases separated the two germline ends. Looked up from germline, CDR1 is SGHTA and CDR2 is FQGNSA. The CDR3 DNA reads as TGTGCCAGCAGCTTAAGGGCAGCGCGGGACAACGTCCTGACTTTC. Its protein product is CASSLRAARDNVLTF.

The genes are TRBV30 and TRBJ1-4, with 10 bases identical to TRBD1. V shed 3 bases and J 6 bases; nucleotides not matched to a gene: 4. CDR3 size: 14 residues. CDR1 and CDR2 from the germline V gene are GTSNPN and SVGIG (reference sequence). For the CDR3, the DNA is TGTGCCTGGAGATCGACAGGGGGCCATGAAAAACTGTTTTTT. It codes for CAWRSTGGHEKLFF. Complete variable domain (other parts from reference TRBV30 and TRBJ1-4): SQTIHQWPATLVQPVGSPLSLECTVEGTSNPNLYWYRQAAGRGLQLLFYSVGIGQISSEVPQNLSASRPQDRQFILSSKKLLLSDSGFYLCAWRSTGGHEKLFFGSGTQLSVL.

V usage is TRBV24-1 and J usage is TRBJ2-5; 11 positions match TRBD1. The CDR3 is 15 residues long. Germline trimming cut 4 bases from V and 5 bases from J; bases unmatched to any gene: 5. Germline V gene lookup returns CDR1 KGHDR and CDR2 SFDVKD. CDR3 sequence (DNA): TGTGCCACCAGTGAGGGACAGGGGGTTTGGGAGACCCAGTACTTC. The encoded protein is CATSEGQGVWETQYF.

The chain's CDR3 is CASSKRPRAGGLDEQYV. CDR3 nucleotide sequence: TGTGCCAGCAGCAAAAGACCCCGGGCGGGGGGGTTGGACGAGCAGTACGTC. V is TRBV21-1 and J is TRBJ2-7; the table's TRBD2 call for D was not verified on the DNA. TRBV21-1 is a documented pseudogene. This CDR3 spans 17 amino acids.

The rearrangement uses TRBV5-4 and TRBJ1-3, with a possible D match to TRBD1 (6 bases). The V gene lost 4 bases and the J gene lost 0 bases, with 14 bases spanning the gap. Germline loops: CDR1 SGHNT, CDR2 YYREEE (reference sequence). The CDR3 has 16 amino acids. The CDR3 region is CASSIGQLSSGNTIYF. The CDR3 DNA reads TGTGCCAGCAGCATTGGACAGCTGAGCTCTGGAAACACCATATATTTT.

This chain joins TRBV19 and TRBJ1-6; 8 nucleotides align to TRBD1. CDR3 length equals 19 residues. CDR1 LNHDA and CDR2 SQIVND come from the germline V gene (reference sequence). The trim removed 4 bases at V and 7 bases at J, leaving 18 bases unmatched. In DNA form, the CDR3 reads TGTGCCAGTAGTAAGGTCGGACAGGGAGGGGTTGAGGTCAATTCACCCCTCCACTTT. This translates into CASSKVGQGGVEVNSPLHF.

The chain has TRBV27 and TRBJ2-6; TRBD1 matches at 9 bases. The CDR3 runs 20 residues. Unmatched junction bases numbered 14, after V lost 5 bases and J lost 0 bases. Germline assignment: CDR1 MNHEY and CDR2 SMNVEV (reference sequence). In DNA, the CDR3 is TGTGCCAGCAGTCTTGGTGAGCCGGGACAGGGAGACTCTGGGGCCAACGTCCTGACTTTC. Translating gives CASSLGEPGQGDSGANVLTF.

The chain has TRBV19 and TRBJ1-1; maybe TRBD1 (6 bases). The CDR3 totals 14 residues. CDR1 is LNHDA, CDR2 SQIVND, per germline (reference sequence). V lost 6 bases to trimming and J lost 5 bases, with 16 bases between them. DNA for the CDR3: TGTGCCAGTAGCCGGGACACCCTGCGGACTGAAGCTTTCTTT. Its translation: CASSRDTLRTEAFF.

This clone was detected only once. The chain carries TRBV6-5 and TRBJ1-2, with D maybe TRBD1 (6 bases). The CDR3 loop spans 14 amino acids. Trimming took 6 bases from V and 1 from J, leaving 12 bases between them. Germline V CDR1 and CDR2: MNHEY, SVGAGI. CDR3 region: CASRTRGDNYGYTF. CDR3 bases: TGTGCCAGCAGGACCAGGGGAGATAACTATGGCTACACCTTC.

The J gene is TRBJ2-7, the V gene TRBV2; 7 bases match TRBD1. The length of the CDR3 is 12 residues. After removal of 10 bases from V and 5 bases from J, the junction contained 8 bases not matched to a gene. Germline loops: CDR1 SNHLY, CDR2 FYNNEI. CDR3 sequence reads: CATQNRGHEQYF. The DNA of the CDR3 is TGTGCCACCCAAAACAGGGGCCACGAGCAGTACTTC. The variable domain in full, with the rest retrieved from reference TRBV2 and TRBJ2-7, is EPEVTQTPSHQVTQMGQEVILRCVPISNHLYFYWYRQILGQKVEFLVSFYNNEISEKSEIFDDQFSVERPDGSNFTLKIRSTKLEDSAMYFCATQNRGHEQYFGPGTRLTVT.

This clone appeared a single time. The chain recombines TRBV27 with TRBJ1-1; D ambiguous. The germline gives CDR1 MNHEY, CDR2 SMNVEV (reference sequence). The V gene lost 5 bases and the J gene lost 4 bases, with 11 bases spanning the gap. The CDR3 consists of 13 residues. The CDR3 region has the DNA TGTGCCAGCAGTCCATGGGAGGCCACTGAAGCTTTCTTT. Translating gives CASSPWEATEAFF.